The subject of this entry is one TCR beta chain. Antigen specificity is unknown. This sample was taken from a study of shared clonotypes between healthy human individuals. Study-wide findings and caveats: Only blood was sampled, and tissue TCR repertoires likely differ from blood ones. Shared across a few donors were around 5% of the naive CD4 clonotypes.

V lost 3 bases and J lost 7; bases outside the gene matches: 10. The CDR3 spans 15 residues. Germline V gene sequence: CDR1 KGHSH, CDR2 LQKENI. For sorted subsets, 200 ng DNA per replicate equaled approximately 30,000 T cell genomes. The data were produced by immunoSEQ multiplex PCR, yet TCRdb's version contains in-frame clones alone and is incomplete. The repertoire includes fewer than 3 million clones, just under 95% of them detected once, and 0.3% to 0.4% sits in the top ten. The source material was naive CD4+ T cells from PBMCs. The subset was: CD45RA+ positively selected. V and J are TRBV18 and TRBJ1-2, with 8 bases matching TRBD1. This TCR derives from a man between 18 and 35 years old in good health. Some clones in this sample may be carry-over from other donors' samples. CDR3 sequence (DNA): TGTGCCAGCTCACCTAATTCAGGGGGCTTCAGTGGCTACACCTTC. Its translation: CASSPNSGGFSGYTF.